This T cell receptor beta chain was recovered during a study of Graves' ophthalmopathy and Graves' hyperthyroidism. In the study overall: Peripheral blood was gathered at first diagnosis, ahead of any treatment whatsoever.

The germline CDR1 and CDR2 sequences are SGHTA and FQGTGA. Trimming pared 5 bases from V and 8 bases from J, leaving 3 bases between. CDR3 length: 9 amino acids. Amplification of TCR beta CDR3 regions used RNA transcripts. An initial RT-PCR round employing HTBI primers preceded a second-round multiplex PCR. Using its own MiXCR run on the multiplex PCR reads, TCRdb lists one record per CDR3 protein. The table includes a few hundred thousand distinct CDR3 sequences, approximately 18% detected once. This chain joins TRBV7-3 and TRBJ1-1; D is unclear. Sequencing used peripheral blood. The receptor comes from an adult woman with stable Graves' hyperthyroidism. CDR3 nucleotides: TGTGCCAGCAGCCCCGAAGCTTTCTTT. Amino acids: CASSPEAFF. The variable domain in full, completed from reference TRBV7-3 and TRBJ1-1, reads GAGVSQTPSNKVTEKGKYVELRCDPISGHTALYWYRQSLGQGPEFLIYFQGTGAADDSGLPNDRFFAVRPEGSVSTLKIQRTERGDSAVYLCASSPEAFFGQGTRLTVV.